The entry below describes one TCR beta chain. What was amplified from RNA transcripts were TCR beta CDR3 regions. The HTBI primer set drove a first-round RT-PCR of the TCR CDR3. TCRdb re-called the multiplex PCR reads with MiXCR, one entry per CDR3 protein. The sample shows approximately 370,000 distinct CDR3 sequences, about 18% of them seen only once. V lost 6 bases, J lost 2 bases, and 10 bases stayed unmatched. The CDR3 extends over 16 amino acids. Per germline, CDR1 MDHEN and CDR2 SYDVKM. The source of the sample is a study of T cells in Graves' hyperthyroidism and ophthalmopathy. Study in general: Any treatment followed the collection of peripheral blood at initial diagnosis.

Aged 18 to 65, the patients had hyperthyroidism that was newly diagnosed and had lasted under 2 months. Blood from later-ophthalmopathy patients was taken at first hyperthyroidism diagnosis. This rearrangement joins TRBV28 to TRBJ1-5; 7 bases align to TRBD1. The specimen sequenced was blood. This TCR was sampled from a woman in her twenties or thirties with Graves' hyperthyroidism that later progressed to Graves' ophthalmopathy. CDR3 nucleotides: TGTGCCAGCAGACATATTCGACAGGGCGGCAATCAGCCCCAGCATTTT. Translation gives CASRHIRQGGNQPQHF.